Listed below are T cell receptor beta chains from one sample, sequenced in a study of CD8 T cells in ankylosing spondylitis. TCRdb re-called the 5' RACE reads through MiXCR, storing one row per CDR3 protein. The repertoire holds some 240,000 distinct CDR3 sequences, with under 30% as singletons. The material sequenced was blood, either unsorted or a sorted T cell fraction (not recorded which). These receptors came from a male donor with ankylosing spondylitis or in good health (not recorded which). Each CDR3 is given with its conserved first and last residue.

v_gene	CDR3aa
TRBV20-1	CSARDFRNQPQHF
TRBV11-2	CASSSLTAYEQYF
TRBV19	CASTTYSGGAYNEQFF
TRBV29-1	CSLYRKSSYEQYF
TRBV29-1	CSVHRGGEQYF
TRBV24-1	CATSDQRRGYGYTF
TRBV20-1	CSAPGQENTEAFF
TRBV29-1	CSVSNYGYTF
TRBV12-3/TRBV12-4	CASRPPSEETQYF
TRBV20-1	CSASPGTRNNEQFF
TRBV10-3	CAIRGTEHQPQHF
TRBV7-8	CASSSSGASYNEQFF
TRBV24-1	CATRAGQGANEQFF
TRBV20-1	CSARGLAGPARGNEQFF
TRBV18	CASSPRHSPEETQYF
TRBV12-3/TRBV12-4	CASTYRDGYTF
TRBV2	CASEPLGPYEQYF
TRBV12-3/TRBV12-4	CASRGSSYEQYF
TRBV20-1	CSASTGGEDTQYF
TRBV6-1	CASVLGGLETQYF
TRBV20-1	CCASPRLRTGKGYEQYF
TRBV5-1	CAPPADTQYF
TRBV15	CATQFDRPFINEQFF
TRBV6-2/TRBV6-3	CASSYSGERETQYF